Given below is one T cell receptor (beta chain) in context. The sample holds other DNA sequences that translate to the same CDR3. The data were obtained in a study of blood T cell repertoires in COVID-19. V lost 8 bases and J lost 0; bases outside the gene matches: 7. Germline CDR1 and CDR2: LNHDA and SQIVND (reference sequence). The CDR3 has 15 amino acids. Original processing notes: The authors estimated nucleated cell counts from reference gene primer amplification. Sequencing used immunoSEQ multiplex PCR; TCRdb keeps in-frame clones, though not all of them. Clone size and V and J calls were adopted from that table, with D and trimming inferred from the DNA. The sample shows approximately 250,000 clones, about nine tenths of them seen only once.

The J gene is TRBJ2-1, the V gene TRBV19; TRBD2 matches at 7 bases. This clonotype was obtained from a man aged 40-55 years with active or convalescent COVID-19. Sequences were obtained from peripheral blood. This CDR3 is CASRIGGSSYNEQFF. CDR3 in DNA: TGTGCCAGTCGAATTGGCGGGAGCTCCTACAATGAGCAGTTCTTC.